Shown below are 26 T cell receptor beta chains from a single sample sequenced in a study of Graves' ophthalmopathy and Graves' hyperthyroidism. Amplifying from RNA transcripts, the study obtained TCR beta CDR3 regions. Second-round multiplex PCR came after a first-round RT-PCR that employed HTBI primers. TCRdb ran MiXCR on the multiplex PCR reads and lists one entry per CDR3 protein. Of approximately 700,000 distinct CDR3 sequences in the sample, around 40% are singletons; the top ten hold roughly 46%. The specimen was peripheral blood. The receptors stem from an adult man with Graves' ophthalmopathy.

Comments on this clonotype: It may be a read error: a sequence one base away is much more abundant. The chain uses TRBV27 and TRBJ2-7, with 7 positions matching TRBD2. V trimming: 5 bases; J trimming: 2 bases; junction bases outside the gene matches: 6. Germline loops: CDR1 MNHEY, CDR2 SMNVEV (reference sequence). This CDR3 is built from 14 residues. CDR3 nucleotides: TGTGCCAGCAGTGACGGTGGACTAGCCTACGAGCAGTACTTC. Amino acids: CASSDGGLAYEQYF.

This clonotype was seen a handful of times. This rearrangement joins TRBV29-1 to TRBJ2-7; TRBD2 is a possible D gene (6 bases). Trimming took off 2 bases at V and 0 bases at J, with 14 bases between the two ends. Germline V gene lookup returns CDR1 SQVTM and CDR2 ANQGSEA. The CDR3 runs 15 residues. DNA for the CDR3: TGCAGCGTTGAACCTGCGGGAAGGTCCTCCTACGAGCAGTACTTC. Protein sequence: CSVEPAGRSSYEQYF.

CDR3 protein: CASDRAGNDEKLFF. The DNA for the CDR3 is TGTGCCAGCGACCGTGCAGGGAACGATGAAAAACTGTTTTTT. V usage is TRBV10-3 and J usage is TRBJ1-4; tentative D call: TRBD1 (5 bases). The CDR3 consists of 14 residues. The germline V gene encodes CDR1 ENHRY and CDR2 SYGVKD. Trimming shortened V by 10 bases and J by 6 bases, and 18 bases separated the two germline ends.

This clonotype has more than one count but fewer than ten. The chain joins TRBV10-3 to TRBJ2-5; 12 bases line up with TRBD1. Germline CDR1 reads ENHRY; CDR2 reads SYGVKD. The CDR3 loop spans 16 amino acids. V lost 2 bases to trimming and J lost 5 bases; unmatched junction nucleotides: 6. For the CDR3, the DNA is TGTGCCATCAGTGAGGCCGGGACAGGGGGCCGGGAGACCCAGTACTTC. Residues: CAISEAGTGGRETQYF.

The chain is built from TRBV29-1 and TRBJ2-3; D remains ambiguous. The germline gives CDR1 SQVTM, CDR2 ANQGSEA. Trimming took off 2 bases at V and 5 bases at J, with 8 bases between the two ends. The CDR3 contains 12 residues. The CDR3 coding sequence is TGCAGCGTTGAAAGGGTAGGAGATACGCAGTATTTT. Its protein product is CSVERVGDTQYF.

This clonotype was detected many times. The gene calls are TRBV15 and TRBJ1-4; D perhaps matches TRBD1 (5 bases). Deletions cut 0 bases from V and 8 bases from J, with 10 bases between. This CDR3 spans 14 amino acids. The germline V gene encodes CDR1 LNHNV and CDR2 YYDKDF (reference sequence). The CDR3 DNA sequence: TGTGCCACCAGCAGAGAACAGGATGGCGAAAAACTGTTTTTT. Translation: CATSREQDGEKLFF.

This clonotype occurred many times. The V gene is TRBV20-1, the J gene TRBJ1-2; D is possibly TRBD1 (6 bases). This CDR3 spans 14 amino acids. CDR1 is DFQATT, CDR2 SNEGSKA, per germline (reference sequence). V lost 3 bases and J lost 4, with 15 bases in between. CDR3 DNA sequence: TGCAGTGCTAGTTCACAGGGATCCAGCTATGGCTACACCTTC. Protein: CSASSQGSSYGYTF.

The chain uses TRBV7-9 and TRBJ2-2; TRBD1 is a possible D gene (6 bases). Germline V CDR1 and CDR2: SEHNR, FQNEAQ (reference sequence). V shed 5 bases and J shed 2 bases, with 15 bases lying between them. The CDR3 length is 16 residues. CDR3 in amino acids: CASSPGQLFNTGELFF. The DNA for the CDR3 is TGTGCCAGCAGCCCCGGACAGTTATTTAACACCGGGGAGCTGTTTTTT. Full variable domain (remainder filled in from reference TRBV7-9 and TRBJ2-2): DTGVSQNPRHKITKRGQNVTFRCDPISEHNRLYWYRQTLGQGPEFLTYFQNEAQLEKSRLLSDRFSAERPKGSFSTLEIQRTEQGDSAMYLCASSPGQLFNTGELFFGEGSRLTVL.

Points on this clonotype: At one of its ends the junction is not consistent with the germline gene, which may arise from a read error. The rearrangement uses TRBV11-2 and TRBJ1-5, with TRBD1 matching over 12 bases. This CDR3 is 16 amino acids long. CDR1 SGHAT and CDR2 FQNNGV come from the germline V gene. The CDR3 DNA follows: TGTGCCAGTAGTTCCCGGGACAGGGGGCTGAGTCAGTCCCAGCATTTT. This translates into CASSSRDRGLSQSQHF.

This clonotype has at least ten counts. This sequence joins TRBV7-2 and TRBJ2-7; D gene unclear. Germline CDR1 SGHTA, CDR2 FQGNSA. Trimming took 3 bases from V and 5 from J, leaving 5 bases between them. CDR3 length equals 11 residues. The CDR3: CASSFSDEQYF. CDR3 bases: TGTGCCAGCAGCTTTTCGGACGAGCAGTACTTC.

As DNA, the CDR3 is TGTGCCACCAGCAGTGGACGATCTGGGGCCAACGTCCTGACTTTC. This encodes CATSSGRSGANVLTF. The chain links TRBV15 to TRBJ2-6, with no clear D. This CDR3 spans 15 amino acids. From germline, CDR1 is LNHNV and CDR2 YYDKDF (reference sequence). V dropped 3 bases and J dropped 1 base, with 7 bases sitting between them. The full variable domain, its missing parts supplied by reference TRBV15 and TRBJ2-6, is DAMVIQNPRYQVTQFGKPVTLSCSQTLNHNVMYWYQQKSSQAPKLLFHYYDKDFNNEADTPDNFQSRRPNTSFCFLDIRSPGLGDTAMYLCATSSGRSGANVLTFGAGSRLTVL.

The CDR3 region has the DNA TGCAGCGATAGACTAGCGGGGGACACAGATACGCAGTATTTT. This translates into CSDRLAGDTDTQYF. The genes are TRBV29-1 and TRBJ2-3, with 12 bases lining up with TRBD2. V shed 7 bases and J 2 bases; nucleotides not matched to a gene: 4. CDR1 is SQVTM and CDR2 is ANQGSEA in the germline V gene. This CDR3 spans 14 amino acids.

This clonotype was recorded at least ten times. The gene calls are TRBV12-3 or TRBV12-4 and TRBJ1-6, with D hard to call. This CDR3 region has 14 residues. V was clipped by 7 bases and J by 10 bases, with 17 bases between them. This CDR3 reads CASTMAGRLSPLHF. CDR3 DNA sequence: TGTGCCAGCACGATGGCTGGACGGTTGTCACCCCTCCACTTT.

The chain recombines TRBV24-1 with TRBJ1-5, with a possible D match to TRBD1 (6 bases). The V end lost 4 bases, the J end lost 6 bases, and 12 bases lay between the germline ends. Per the germline V gene, CDR1 is KGHDR and CDR2 is SFDVKD. The CDR3 spans 14 residues. CDR3 amino acids: CATSDPGTSQPQHF. The CDR3 coding sequence is TGTGCCACCAGTGACCCAGGGACAAGTCAGCCCCAGCATTTT.

This clonotype was seen at least ten times. The gene calls are TRBV5-1 and TRBJ1-2, with D perhaps matching TRBD1 (6 bases). CDR1 is SGHRS and CDR2 is YFSETQ in the germline V gene. Trimming took off 4 bases at V and 1 base at J, with 11 bases between the two ends. The CDR3 length is 14 residues. The chain's CDR3 is CASSLTGYNYGYTF. CDR3 coding DNA: TGCGCCAGCAGCCTGACAGGCTATAACTATGGCTACACCTTC.

This clonotype was observed many times. This chain connects TRBV2 to TRBJ1-1; maybe TRBD1 (5 bases). The CDR3 loop spans 13 amino acids. Trimming stripped 5 bases from V and 4 bases from J, with 11 bases between. Looked up from germline, CDR1 is SNHLY and CDR2 is FYNNEI. The chain's CDR3 is CASSFRDGTEAFF. The CDR3 nucleotides are TGTGCCAGCAGTTTCAGGGATGGCACTGAAGCTTTCTTT.

This clonotype was seen many times. J is TRBJ1-2 and V is TRBV11-2, with 9 nucleotides matching TRBD1. The germline V gene has CDR1 SGHAT and CDR2 FQNNGV. V dropped 5 bases and J dropped 8; count of bases not matched to a gene: 9. This CDR3 is 14 amino acids long. CDR3 sequence reads: CASSLRQGVRGYTF. DNA of the CDR3: TGTGCCAGCAGCCTACGACAGGGGGTTCGAGGCTACACCTTC.

J is TRBJ2-5 and V is TRBV7-9, with D unclear. There are 13 residues in the CDR3. V gave up 3 bases and J gave up 1 base, with 6 bases separating them. Germline V CDR1 and CDR2: SEHNR, FQNEAQ (reference sequence). CDR3 in DNA: TGTGCCAGCAGCTTCGAGTCCCAAGAGACCCAGTACTTC. Encoded protein: CASSFESQETQYF.

This clonotype was seen many times. The chain employs TRBV7-3 and TRBJ2-7; D is uncertain. Germline CDR1 SGHTA, CDR2 FQGTGA. CDR3 length: 13 amino acids. The V end was cut by 1 base, the J end by 7 bases, with 11 bases between. This chain's CDR3 is CASSLNYGKEQYF. The CDR3 coding sequence is TGTGCCAGCAGCTTAAATTATGGTAAAGAGCAGTACTTC.

This clonotype appeared once. The V call is TRBV7-9, the J call TRBJ2-2; 9 bases match TRBD1. V gave up 2 bases and J gave up 6 bases; unmatched junction bases: 10. CDR1 and CDR2 (germline): SEHNR, FQNEAQ (reference sequence). The CDR3 consists of 17 residues. This CDR3 reads CASSLNQGTGSPGELFF. For the CDR3, the DNA is TGTGCCAGCAGCTTAAATCAAGGGACAGGGAGTCCCGGGGAGCTGTTTTTT. Filled out from reference TRBV7-9 and TRBJ2-2, the complete variable domain reads DTGVSQNPRHKITKRGQNVTFRCDPISEHNRLYWYRQTLGQGPEFLTYFQNEAQLEKSRLLSDRFSAERPKGSFSTLEIQRTEQGDSAMYLCASSLNQGTGSPGELFFGEGSRLTVL.

With respect to this clonotype: One junction end disagrees with the germline gene, perhaps due to a read error. The chain uses TRBV24-1 and TRBJ1-5; a weak D match, TRBD1 (5 bases). This CDR3 has 16 residues. CDR1 KGHDR and CDR2 SFDVKD come from the germline V gene. Here the CDR3 DNA reads TGTGCCAGCAGTTCCAATTTGCGAGGGGGCAATCAGCCCCAGCATTTT. It encodes CASSSNLRGGNQPQHF.

This clonotype appeared a few times. The chain joins TRBV6-1 to TRBJ2-7; no clear D gene. Trimming removed 5 bases at V and 6 bases at J, with 20 bases between. The germline CDR1 and CDR2 sequences are MNHNS and SASEGT. The CDR3 runs 15 residues. CDR3 in amino acids: CASSSPQLPILEQYF. The CDR3 DNA is TGTGCCAGCAGTTCCCCCCAGCTCCCGATCCTCGAGCAGTACTTC.

This clonotype was found many times. An end of the junction does not agree with germline; a read error may underlie this. The chain employs TRBV7-9 and TRBJ1-2; perhaps TRBD1 as D (6 bases). Germline CDR1 is SEHNR and CDR2 is FQNEAQ (reference sequence). CDR3 size: 14 residues. The CDR3 DNA sequence: TGCGCCAGCAGCTCCGGACAGTCTAACTATGGCTACACCTTC. Protein product: CASSSGQSNYGYTF.

This clonotype has a count of ten or more. The chain uses TRBV12-3 or TRBV12-4 and TRBJ2-7, with D hard to call. The CDR3 covers 11 residues. Trimming pared 6 bases from V and 3 bases from J, leaving 6 bases between. This chain's CDR3 is CASSLNYEQYF. CDR3 sequence (DNA): TGTGCCAGCAGCTTAAACTACGAGCAGTACTTC.

The J gene is TRBJ2-2, the V gene TRBV7-9, with TRBD2 matching over 10 bases. Germline V gene lookup returns CDR1 SEHNR and CDR2 FQNEAQ (reference sequence). The CDR3 sequence is 15 residues long. V lost 2 bases, J lost 5 bases, and 2 bases stayed unmatched. CDR3 sequence: CASSLLAGETGELFF. The CDR3, as DNA: TGTGCCAGCAGCTTACTAGCGGGAGAAACCGGGGAGCTGTTTTTT. The whole variable domain, remainder taken from reference TRBV7-9 and TRBJ2-2, is DTGVSQNPRHKITKRGQNVTFRCDPISEHNRLYWYRQTLGQGPEFLTYFQNEAQLEKSRLLSDRFSAERPKGSFSTLEIQRTEQGDSAMYLCASSLLAGETGELFFGEGSRLTVL.

Comment on this clonotype: One junction end does not reproduce the germline sequence, and a read error may be involved. The rearrangement joins TRBV10-3 to TRBJ1-1; 9 bases are shared with TRBD1. There are 16 residues in the CDR3. Germline V gives CDR1 ENHRY, CDR2 SYGVKD. The CDR3 spells CASSLFGQGWDTEAFF. CDR3 coding DNA: TGTGCCAGCAGTTTATTTGGACAGGGGTGGGACACTGAAGCTTTCTTT.